This passage covers 20 T cell receptor beta chains from one sample sequenced in a study of tumor-infiltrating lymphocytes in primary liver carcinoma (dated by TCRdb to about 2017). Without any cell sorting, total RNA and DNA were extracted together from around 18-30 mg of bulk tissue using the AllPrep DNA/RNA mini kit. TCRdb records Illumina HiSeq 2500 as the sequencer. Starting from roughly 540 ng total RNA, TCRbeta-specific cDNA was produced by reverse transcription with a constant-region primer and ProtoScript II reverse transcriptase. Three nested multiplex PCR rounds, following a slightly modified ARM-PCR procedure, were used to build the TCRbeta libraries. Each of the first two PCR rounds ran for approximately 9 cycles using multiplex TRBV1-TRBV30 forward primers together with a Cbeta reverse primer. TCRdb handled the public reads itself, with Q25 trimming in fastp and clone calling in MiXCR, and kept productive beta chains. Duplicate CDR3 protein sequences are folded into a single record with the most common DNA and genes. The sample table holds more than 95,000 distinct CDR3 sequences, of which approximately 82% were seen once. The ten top clones hold 15% to 25% of the sample.

Sequencing used liver tumor tissue from sampling region 3. Explained via the paper, the cell subset or site label denotes: tumor region T3, left-lateral pole. These receptors were taken from a man in his forties with primary liver carcinoma and hepatitis B virus infection.

This clonotype was detected many times. The V call is TRBV6-2 or TRBV6-3, the J call TRBJ2-7; possible D gene TRBD2, 5 bases. CDR3 size: 18 residues. Trimming cost V 5 bases and J 0 bases, with 23 bases left between them. CDR1 and CDR2 (germline): MNHEY, SVGEGT. In nucleotides, the CDR3 is TGTGCCAGCAGTCAACTAAATGGACTTCACCCGAGCTCCTACGAGCAGTACTTC. Amino acid sequence: CASSQLNGLHPSSYEQYF.

For this clonotype: A junction end diverges from the germline sequence, so it may reflect a read error. This chain joins TRBV29-1 and TRBJ2-3, with 9 nucleotides matching TRBD2. Germline-derived CDR1 and CDR2 are SQVTM and ANQGSEA. The CDR3 loop spans 15 amino acids. DNA for the CDR3: TGCAGCCTTCGGATTAGCGGGAGTGGAACAGATACGCGGTATTTT. Its translation: CSLRISGSGTDTRYF.

In the case of this clonotype: The conserved phenylalanine or tryptophan is not found at the CDR3 terminus, so this likely reflects a read error. The chain has TRBV11-2 and TRBJ1-5; D not resolved. Between the trimmed V and J ends, which lost 5 bases and 4 bases, there was a span of 18 bases. The CDR3 consists of 16 residues. Looked up from germline, CDR1 is SGHAT and CDR2 is FQNNGV. In DNA, the CDR3 is TGTGCCAGCAGCCTAAAAGGGAGACTGACTAATCAGCCCCAGCATTAT. Its translation is CASSLKGRLTNQPQHY.

About this clonotype: Sequence at one end of the junction differs from germline and may be a read error. The chain joins TRBV12-3 or TRBV12-4 to TRBJ1-2; D gene ambiguous. The CDR3 length is 12 residues. CDR3: CASSLGRYGYTF. CDR3 nucleotides: TGTGCCAGCAGTTTGGGTCGATATGGTTACACCTTC.

Notes on this clonotype: The germline gene is not matched at one end of the junction; a read error may be the cause. The chain has TRBV6-2 or TRBV6-3 and TRBJ1-1; D is ambiguous. The CDR3 has 14 amino acids. Germline lookup yields CDR1 MNHEY and CDR2 SVGEGT. As DNA, the CDR3 is TGTGCCAGCAGTTACCGGGGAGCTGGAACTGAACCTTTCTTT. Protein product: CASSYRGAGTEPFF.

As to this clonotype: At one of its ends the junction is not consistent with the germline gene, which may arise from a read error. The chain has TRBV11-2 and TRBJ2-1; no firm D call. Germline loops: CDR1 SGHAT, CDR2 FQNNGV. This CDR3 region has 19 residues. The CDR3 coding sequence is TGTGCCAACAGCGCCCACGTTTTAGGGCGAAATCCATTCTACAATGATCAGTTCTTC. Translated, it gives CANSAHVLGRNPFYNDQFF.

To note about this clonotype: A read error may be the cause here, since a much bigger clone is one base away. J is TRBJ1-5 and V is TRBV19; TRBD1 matches 7 bases. Germline trimming cut 10 bases from V and 7 bases from J; bases unmatched to any gene: 7. Germline-derived CDR1 and CDR2 are LNHDA and SQIVND (reference sequence). This CDR3 is built from 12 residues. CDR3 in amino acids: CATGTERQPQHF. Here the CDR3 DNA reads TGTGCCACAGGGACAGAACGACAGCCCCAGCATTTT.

On this clonotype: A junction end diverges from the germline sequence, so it may reflect a read error. V gene TRBV5-6 combines with J gene TRBJ1-2; the D gene is possibly TRBD1 (6 bases). This CDR3 region has 16 residues. CDR1 is SGHDT, CDR2 YYEEEE, per germline. The CDR3 region is CASSSRDRIVIYGYTF. CDR3 DNA sequence: TGTGCTAGCAGTTCCCGCGACAGGATCGTCATCTATGGCTACACCTTC.

In regard to this clonotype: The limits of the CDR3 on the DNA are not certain, so only TCRdb's listed CDR3 is given. This chain connects TRBV11-2 to TRBJ2-7; TRBD1, the D gene given by the table, was not confirmed from the DNA. Per germline, CDR1 SGHAT and CDR2 FQNNGV. The CDR3 numbers 14 amino acids, ends counted. CDR3 region: CVSSLVGTGIEQYF.

A word on this clonotype: Mismatch with germline at one junction end may stem from a read error. The chain combines TRBV29-1 with TRBJ1-2, with 7 bases that match TRBD1. The CDR3 runs 13 residues. The germline V gene encodes CDR1 SQVTM and CDR2 ANQGSEA. The CDR3 loop is CSVRYTGDYGFTF. As DNA, the CDR3 is TGTAGCGTTCGGTACACAGGGGATTACGGCTTCACCTTC.

The rearrangement uses TRBV2 and TRBJ1-4; TRBD1 matches 8 bases. The CDR3 contains 14 residues. Trimming took 6 bases from V and 10 from J; bases not matched to a gene: 10. From germline, CDR1 is SNHLY and CDR2 FYNNEI. CDR3 DNA sequence: TGTGCCAGCAGGGACAGGGTCGGAAGTGGAAAACTGTTTTTT. As protein: CASRDRVGSGKLFF. The variable domain in full, completed from reference TRBV2 and TRBJ1-4, reads EPEVTQTPSHQVTQMGQEVILRCVPISNHLYFYWYRQILGQKVEFLVSFYNNEISEKSEIFDDQFSVERPDGSNFTLKIRSTKLEDSAMYFCASRDRVGSGKLFFGSGTQLSVL.

Regarding this clonotype: One junction end disagrees with the germline gene, perhaps due to a read error. The chain employs TRBV10-2 and TRBJ2-7; TRBD1 matches 8 bases. Germline CDR1 WSHSY, CDR2 SAAADI. CDR3 length equals 13 residues. Here the CDR3 reads CASRDRSIDEHYF. The CDR3 coding sequence is TGCGCCAGCCGGGACAGGAGTATCGACGAGCACTACTTC.

This clonotype was detected only once. A read error may account for a junction end that differs from germline. The chain has TRBV4-3 and TRBJ2-1, with 9 bases matching TRBD2. This CDR3 region has 16 residues. Germline V lookup: CDR1 LGHNA, CDR2 YSLEER. The CDR3: CASCQEWLAGYNEQFF. In DNA, the CDR3 is TGCGCCAGCTGCCAAGAGTGGCTAGCGGGATACAATGAACAGTTCTTC.

This clonotype was seen a single time. One end of the junction does not line up with germline, which may come from a read error. The CDR3 coding sequence is TGCAACGTTGTTGGCGCCCCCACCTACGAACAGTACTTC. As protein: CNVVGAPTYEQYF. This chain connects TRBV29-1 to TRBJ2-7, with D unclear. The CDR3 covers 13 residues. CDR1 and CDR2 from the germline V gene are SQVTM and ANQGSEA.

On this clonotype: A much bigger clone sits one base away, suggesting this may be a read error. V gene TRBV2 combines with J gene TRBJ2-7, with D perhaps matching TRBD1 (6 bases). CDR1 is SNHLY, CDR2 FYNNEI, per germline. CDR3 size: 13 residues. V was pared by 5 bases and J by 2 bases, with 10 bases between. The CDR3 nucleotides read TGTGCCAGCAGTCCAGGGGCGCCCTACGAGCAGTACTTC. Translation gives CASSPGAPYEQYF.

Turning to this clonotype: Mismatch with germline at one junction end may stem from a read error. This chain joins TRBV29-1 and TRBJ2-5; 11 bases line up with TRBD1. Germline V gene sequence: CDR1 SQVTM, CDR2 ANQGSEA. The CDR3 has 15 residues. CDR3 nucleotide sequence: TGCAGCCTTGAAGCGGACAGGGGGCGAGCTGAGTCCCAGTACTTC. This translates into CSLEADRGRAESQYF.

As for this clonotype: A read error is likely, as this CDR3 ends without the conserved phenylalanine or tryptophan. No DNA is shown, since the ends of the CDR3 on it are uncertain; the CDR3 is the one TCRdb lists. This chain links TRBV6-1 with TRBJ1-3. The germline CDR1 and CDR2 sequences are MNHNS and SASEGT. The CDR3 totals 17 residues, both ends included. CDR3 amino acids: CASSDLLGTSSGNTMYL.

Turning to this clonotype: A read error may produce the germline difference seen at one junction end. The genes are TRBV7-9 and TRBJ2-7; the D gene could be TRBD1 or TRBD2 (5 bases each). The CDR3 is 12 amino acids. Germline V gives CDR1 SEHNR, CDR2 FQNEAQ (reference sequence). Written as DNA, the CDR3 is TGTGCCAGCAGCTGGATGGGGGACGAGCATTACTTC. Residues: CASSWMGDEHYF.

On this clonotype itself: One junction end disagrees with the germline gene, perhaps due to a read error. This rearrangement joins TRBV6-5 to TRBJ1-1; TRBD1 matches 7 bases. There are 13 residues in the CDR3. Per the germline V gene, CDR1 is MNHEY and CDR2 is SVGAGI. For the CDR3, the DNA is TGTGACAGCACCCAGACTCTACAGGGGAGGGCTTTCTTT. This sequence encodes CDSTQTLQGRAFF.

For this clonotype: One end of the junction does not line up with germline, which may come from a read error. The chain joins TRBV4-2 to TRBJ2-1; 9 nucleotides align to TRBD1. Germline-derived CDR1 and CDR2 are LGHNA and YNFKEQ. This CDR3 has 16 amino acids. The CDR3 DNA sequence: TGTCCCAGCAGCTACGCCGGAGGACAGGGGAACAATGAGCAGTTCTTC. Translating it yields CPSSYAGGQGNNEQFF.